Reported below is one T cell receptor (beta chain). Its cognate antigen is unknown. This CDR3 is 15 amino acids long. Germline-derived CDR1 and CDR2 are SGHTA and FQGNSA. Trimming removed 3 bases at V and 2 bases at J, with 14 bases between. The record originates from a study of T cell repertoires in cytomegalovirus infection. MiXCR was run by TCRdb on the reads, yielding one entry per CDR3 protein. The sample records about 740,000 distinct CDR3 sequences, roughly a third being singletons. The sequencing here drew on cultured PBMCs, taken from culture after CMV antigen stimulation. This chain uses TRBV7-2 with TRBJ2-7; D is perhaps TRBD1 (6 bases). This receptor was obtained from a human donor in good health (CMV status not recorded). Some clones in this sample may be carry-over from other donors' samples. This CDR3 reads CASSLDGTQTYEQYF. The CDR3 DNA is TGTGCCAGCAGCTTGGACGGGACACAGACCTACGAGCAGTACTTC.